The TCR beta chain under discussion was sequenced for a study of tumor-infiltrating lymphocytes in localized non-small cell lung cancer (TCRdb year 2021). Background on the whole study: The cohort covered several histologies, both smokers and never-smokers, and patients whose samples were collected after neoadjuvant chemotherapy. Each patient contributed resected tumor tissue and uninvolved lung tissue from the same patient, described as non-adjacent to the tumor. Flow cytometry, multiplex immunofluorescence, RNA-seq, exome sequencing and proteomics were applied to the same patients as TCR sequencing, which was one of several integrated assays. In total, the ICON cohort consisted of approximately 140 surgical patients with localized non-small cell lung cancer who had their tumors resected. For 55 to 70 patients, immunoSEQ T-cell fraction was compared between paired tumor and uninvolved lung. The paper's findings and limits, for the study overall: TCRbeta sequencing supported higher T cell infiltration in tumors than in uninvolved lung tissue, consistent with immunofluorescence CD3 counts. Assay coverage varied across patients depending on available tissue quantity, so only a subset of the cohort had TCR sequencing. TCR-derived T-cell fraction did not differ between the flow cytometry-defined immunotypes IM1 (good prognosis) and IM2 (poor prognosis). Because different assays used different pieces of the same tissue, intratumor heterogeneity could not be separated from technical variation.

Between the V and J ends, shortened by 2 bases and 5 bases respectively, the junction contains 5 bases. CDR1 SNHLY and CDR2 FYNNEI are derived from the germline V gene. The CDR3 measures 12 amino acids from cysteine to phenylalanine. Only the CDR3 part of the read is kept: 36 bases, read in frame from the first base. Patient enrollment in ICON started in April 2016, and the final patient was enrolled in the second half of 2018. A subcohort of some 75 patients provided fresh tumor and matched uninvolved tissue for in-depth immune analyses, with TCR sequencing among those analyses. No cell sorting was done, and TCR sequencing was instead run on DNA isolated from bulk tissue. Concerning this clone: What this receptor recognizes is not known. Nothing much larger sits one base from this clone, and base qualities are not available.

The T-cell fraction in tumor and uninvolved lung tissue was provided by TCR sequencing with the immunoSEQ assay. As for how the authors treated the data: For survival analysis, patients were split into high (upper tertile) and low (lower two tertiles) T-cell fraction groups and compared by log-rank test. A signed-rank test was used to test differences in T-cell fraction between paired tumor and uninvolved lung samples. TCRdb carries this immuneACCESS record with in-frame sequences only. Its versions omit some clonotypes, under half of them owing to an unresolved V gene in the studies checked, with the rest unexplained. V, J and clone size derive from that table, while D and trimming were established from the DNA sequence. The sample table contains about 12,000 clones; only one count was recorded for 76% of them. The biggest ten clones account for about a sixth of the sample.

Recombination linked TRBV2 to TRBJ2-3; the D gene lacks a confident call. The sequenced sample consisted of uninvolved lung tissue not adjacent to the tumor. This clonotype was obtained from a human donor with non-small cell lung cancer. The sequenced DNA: TGTGCCAGCAGTGAAAGGGAAGATACGCAGTATTTT. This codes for CASSEREDTQYF.